This T cell receptor beta chain was obtained from a study of beta chain features in type 1 diabetes. The isolated RNA, all of it, was reverse transcribed, so expressed TCRB transcripts were what got sequenced. Assay used: immunoSEQ multiplex PCR; TCRdb lists only in-frame clones, some missing. The top ten clones hold 0.5% to 0.55% of a sample with 93,000 or so clones, about 26% of them seen once. In its sample, this clone was seen a few times. Its antigen is still unknown. Germline CDR1 and CDR2: SGHRS and YFSETQ. The CDR3 length is 13 residues. V was clipped by 0 bases and J by 4 bases, with 8 bases between them. Study-wide results and limits: Sequencing the cDNA could make cells with high TCR expression show up more than they should. Shorter TCRB CDR3s, moderately but significantly so, marked every one of the four CD4+ subsets in Type 1 diabetes patients. PCR might favor shorter templates, equally in patients and controls.

One heparinised draw of blood, averaging about 120 mL, came from each donor. It was via CD45RO/CCR7/CD25/CD127/CD95/CD27 that CD4+ naive, central memory, regulatory and stem cell-like memory cells were sorted. The chain is built from TRBV5-1 and TRBJ2-7, with D tentatively TRBD2 (5 bases). Sequenced: central memory CD4+ T cells from blood. This TCR came from a young woman with type 1 diabetes. CDR3 in DNA: TGCGCCAGCAGCTTGGACTCGGGGTACGAGCAGTACTTC. Residues: CASSLDSGYEQYF. Combining the CDR3 with reference TRBV5-1 and TRBJ2-7 gives the whole variable domain KAGVTQTPRYLIKTRGQQVTLSCSPISGHRSVSWYQQTPGQGLQFLFEYFSETQRNKGNFPGRFSGRQFSNSRSEMNVSTLELGDSALYLCASSLDSGYEQYFGPGTRLTVT.